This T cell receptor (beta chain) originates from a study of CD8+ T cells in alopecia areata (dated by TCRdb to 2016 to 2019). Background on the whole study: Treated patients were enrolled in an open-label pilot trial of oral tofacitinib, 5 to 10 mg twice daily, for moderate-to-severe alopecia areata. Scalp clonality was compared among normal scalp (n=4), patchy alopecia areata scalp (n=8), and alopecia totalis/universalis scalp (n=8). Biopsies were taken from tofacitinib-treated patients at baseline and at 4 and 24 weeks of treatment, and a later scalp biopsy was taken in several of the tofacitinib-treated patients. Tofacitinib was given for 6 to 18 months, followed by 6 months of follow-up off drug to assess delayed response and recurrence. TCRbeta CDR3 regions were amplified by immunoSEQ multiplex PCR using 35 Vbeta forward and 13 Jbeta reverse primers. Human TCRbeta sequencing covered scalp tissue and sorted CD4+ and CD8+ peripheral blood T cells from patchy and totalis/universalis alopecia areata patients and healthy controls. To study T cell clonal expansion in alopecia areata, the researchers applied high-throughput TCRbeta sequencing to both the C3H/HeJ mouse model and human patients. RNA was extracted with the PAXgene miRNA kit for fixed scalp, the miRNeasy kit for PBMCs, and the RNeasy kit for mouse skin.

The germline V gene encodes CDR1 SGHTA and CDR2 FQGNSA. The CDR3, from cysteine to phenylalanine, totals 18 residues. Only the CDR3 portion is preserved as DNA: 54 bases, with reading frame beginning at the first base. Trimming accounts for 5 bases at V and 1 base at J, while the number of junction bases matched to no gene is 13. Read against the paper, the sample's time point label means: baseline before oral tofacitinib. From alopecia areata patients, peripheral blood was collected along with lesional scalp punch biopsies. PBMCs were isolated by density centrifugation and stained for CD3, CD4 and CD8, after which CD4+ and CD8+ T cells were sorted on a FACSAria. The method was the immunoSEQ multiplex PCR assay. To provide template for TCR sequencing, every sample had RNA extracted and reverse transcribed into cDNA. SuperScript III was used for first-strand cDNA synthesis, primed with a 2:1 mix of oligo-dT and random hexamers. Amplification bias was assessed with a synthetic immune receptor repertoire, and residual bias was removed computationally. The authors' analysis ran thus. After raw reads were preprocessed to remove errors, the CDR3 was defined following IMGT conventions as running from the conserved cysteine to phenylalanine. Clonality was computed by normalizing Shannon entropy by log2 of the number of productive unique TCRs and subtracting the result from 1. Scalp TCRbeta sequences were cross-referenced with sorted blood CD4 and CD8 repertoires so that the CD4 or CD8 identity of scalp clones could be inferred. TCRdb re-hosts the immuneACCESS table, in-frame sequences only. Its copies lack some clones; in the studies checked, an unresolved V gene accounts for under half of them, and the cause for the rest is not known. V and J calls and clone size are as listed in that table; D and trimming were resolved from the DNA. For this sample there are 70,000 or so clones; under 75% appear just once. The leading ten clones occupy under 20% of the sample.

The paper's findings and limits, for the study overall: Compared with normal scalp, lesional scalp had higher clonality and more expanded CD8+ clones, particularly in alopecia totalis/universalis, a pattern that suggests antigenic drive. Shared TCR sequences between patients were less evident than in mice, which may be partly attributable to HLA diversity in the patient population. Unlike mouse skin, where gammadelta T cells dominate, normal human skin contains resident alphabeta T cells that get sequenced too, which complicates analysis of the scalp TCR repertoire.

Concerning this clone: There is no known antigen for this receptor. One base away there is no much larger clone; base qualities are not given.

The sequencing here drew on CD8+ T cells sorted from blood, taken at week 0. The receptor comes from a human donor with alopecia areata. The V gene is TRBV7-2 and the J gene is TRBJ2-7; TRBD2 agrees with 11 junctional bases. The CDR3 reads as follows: CASSPVAGGPPGSYEQYF. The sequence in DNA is TGTGCCAGCAGCCCGGTAGCGGGAGGGCCCCCCGGTTCCTACGAGCAGTACTTC.